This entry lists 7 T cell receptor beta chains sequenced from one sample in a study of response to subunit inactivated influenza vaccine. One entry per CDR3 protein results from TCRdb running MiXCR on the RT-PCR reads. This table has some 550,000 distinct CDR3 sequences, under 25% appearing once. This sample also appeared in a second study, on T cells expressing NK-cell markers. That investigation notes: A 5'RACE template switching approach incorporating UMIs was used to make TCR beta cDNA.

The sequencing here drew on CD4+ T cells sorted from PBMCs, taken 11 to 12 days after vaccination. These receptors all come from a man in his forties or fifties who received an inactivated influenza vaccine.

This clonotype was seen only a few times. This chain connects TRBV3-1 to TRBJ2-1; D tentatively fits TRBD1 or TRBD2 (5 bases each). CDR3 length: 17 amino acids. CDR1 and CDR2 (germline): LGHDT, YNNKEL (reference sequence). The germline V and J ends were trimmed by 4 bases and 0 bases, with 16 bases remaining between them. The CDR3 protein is CASSPSGRLSSYNEQFF. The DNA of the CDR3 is TGTGCCAGCAGCCCGTCGGGGCGGCTGAGCTCCTACAATGAGCAGTTCTTC.

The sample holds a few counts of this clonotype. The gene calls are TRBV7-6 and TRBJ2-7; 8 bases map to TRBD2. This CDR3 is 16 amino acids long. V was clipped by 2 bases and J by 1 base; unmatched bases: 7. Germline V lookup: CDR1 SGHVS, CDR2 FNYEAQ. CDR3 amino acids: CASSLRFGGGSYEQYF. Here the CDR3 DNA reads TGTGCCAGCAGCTTAAGGTTCGGGGGGGGTTCCTACGAGCAGTACTTC.

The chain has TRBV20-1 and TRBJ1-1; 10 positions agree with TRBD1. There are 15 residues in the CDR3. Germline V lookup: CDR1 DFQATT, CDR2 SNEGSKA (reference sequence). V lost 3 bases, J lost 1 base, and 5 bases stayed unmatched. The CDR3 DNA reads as TGCAGTGCTAGTCTCGGGACAGGGGCGAACACTGAAGCTTTCTTT. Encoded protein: CSASLGTGANTEAFF.

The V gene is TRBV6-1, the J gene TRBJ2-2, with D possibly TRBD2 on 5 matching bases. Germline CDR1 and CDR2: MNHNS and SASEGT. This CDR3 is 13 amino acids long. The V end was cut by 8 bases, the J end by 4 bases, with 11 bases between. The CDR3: CASGRVATGELFF. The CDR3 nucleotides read TGTGCCAGCGGGAGAGTTGCCACCGGGGAGCTGTTTTTT.

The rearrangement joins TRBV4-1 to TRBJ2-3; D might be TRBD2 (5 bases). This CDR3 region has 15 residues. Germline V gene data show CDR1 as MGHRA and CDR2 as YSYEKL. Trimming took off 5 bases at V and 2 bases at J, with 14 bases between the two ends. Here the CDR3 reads CASSDGKVFTDTQYF. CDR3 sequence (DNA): TGCGCCAGCAGCGACGGGAAGGTCTTCACAGATACGCAGTATTTT.

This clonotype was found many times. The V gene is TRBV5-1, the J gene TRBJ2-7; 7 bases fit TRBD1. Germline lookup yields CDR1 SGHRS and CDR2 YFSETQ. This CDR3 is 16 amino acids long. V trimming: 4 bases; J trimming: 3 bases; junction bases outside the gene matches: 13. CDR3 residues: CASSRTGTEGSYEQYF. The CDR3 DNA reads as TGCGCCAGCAGCCGGACGGGGACAGAAGGGAGCTACGAGCAGTACTTC.

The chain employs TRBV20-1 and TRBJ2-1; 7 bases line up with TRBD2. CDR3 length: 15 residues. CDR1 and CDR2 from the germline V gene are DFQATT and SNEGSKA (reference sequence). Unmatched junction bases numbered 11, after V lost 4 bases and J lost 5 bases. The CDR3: CSATPTSDVHNEQFF. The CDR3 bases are TGCAGTGCTACTCCAACTAGCGACGTCCACAATGAGCAGTTCTTC.